One sample yielded the 6 T cell receptor beta chains listed below, sequenced in a study of beta chain features in type 1 diabetes. Their antigens remain unidentified. Study conclusions and caveats: Type 1 diabetes patients showed a moderate but significant shortening of TCRB CDR3s in all four CD4+ subsets.

Isolated RNA was reverse transcribed in full, so expressed TCRB transcripts were sequenced. The table came from immunoSEQ multiplex PCR; TCRdb's copy has only in-frame clones and leaves some out. The sample lists 300,000 to 450,000 clones; around a tenth were seen once. Input material: central memory CD4+ T cells from blood. These TCRs come from a man younger than 45 with type 1 diabetes.

The table lists this clone with many counts. The rearrangement joins TRBV14 to TRBJ2-6, with 8 nucleotides matching TRBD1. The germline V gene has CDR1 SGHDN and CDR2 FVKESK. Germline trimming cut 4 bases from V and 0 bases from J; bases unmatched to any gene: 8. The CDR3 has 18 amino acids. The CDR3 here is CASSLNRGSFSGANVLTF. CDR3 coding DNA: TGTGCCAGCAGCCTCAACAGGGGGTCCTTCTCTGGGGCCAACGTCCTGACTTTC.

The V gene is TRBV2, the J gene TRBJ2-1; D call uncertain. The V end was cut by 8 bases, the J end by 4 bases, with 6 bases between. This CDR3 region has 11 residues. Germline loops: CDR1 SNHLY, CDR2 FYNNEI. The CDR3 region is CASWGYNEQFF. The DNA of the CDR3 is TGTGCCAGCTGGGGATACAATGAGCAGTTCTTC.

The chain carries TRBV6-5 and TRBJ1-5, with 8 bases that match TRBD1. Germline assignment: CDR1 MNHEY and CDR2 SVGAGI. V shed 6 bases, J shed 1 base, and the junction held 5 bases outside the gene matches. There are 15 residues in the CDR3. The CDR3 is CASRRQGKSNQPQHF. The DNA for the CDR3 is TGTGCCAGCAGGCGACAGGGGAAAAGCAATCAGCCCCAGCATTTT.

This clone showed up many times. The chain is built from TRBV29-1 and TRBJ1-4, with D possibly matching TRBD1 (5 bases). The CDR3 extends over 13 amino acids. V was trimmed by 3 bases and J by 7 bases, leaving 12 bases between them. CDR1 SQVTM and CDR2 ANQGSEA come from the germline V gene. CDR3 coding DNA: TGCAGCGTTGACCAGGGTAACGGTGAAAAACTGTTTTTT. Its translation is CSVDQGNGEKLFF.

This clone has a count of ten or more. The genes are TRBV5-4 and TRBJ2-5, with 7 bases fitting TRBD2. The CDR3 extends over 16 amino acids. Per germline, CDR1 SGHNT and CDR2 YYREEE (reference sequence). Trimming at V came to 1 base and at J to 4 bases, leaving 10 bases not matched to a gene. CDR3 region: CASSLLGGRAGETQYF. The CDR3 DNA reads TGTGCCAGCAGCTTGTTGGGTGGGAGGGCCGGAGAGACCCAGTACTTC.

Remarks on this clone: A much larger clone differs from this one at a single base, so this may be a read error. The V gene is TRBV6-4, the J gene TRBJ1-2, with 7 bases matching TRBD1. The junction had 4 bases not matched to a gene; V was cut back by 6 bases and J by 0 bases. Germline-derived CDR1 and CDR2 are MRHNA and SNTAGT. The CDR3 totals 14 residues. CDR3 bases: TGTGCCAGCAGCCCAGGGACAGCTAACTATGGCTACACCTTC. This codes for CASSPGTANYGYTF.